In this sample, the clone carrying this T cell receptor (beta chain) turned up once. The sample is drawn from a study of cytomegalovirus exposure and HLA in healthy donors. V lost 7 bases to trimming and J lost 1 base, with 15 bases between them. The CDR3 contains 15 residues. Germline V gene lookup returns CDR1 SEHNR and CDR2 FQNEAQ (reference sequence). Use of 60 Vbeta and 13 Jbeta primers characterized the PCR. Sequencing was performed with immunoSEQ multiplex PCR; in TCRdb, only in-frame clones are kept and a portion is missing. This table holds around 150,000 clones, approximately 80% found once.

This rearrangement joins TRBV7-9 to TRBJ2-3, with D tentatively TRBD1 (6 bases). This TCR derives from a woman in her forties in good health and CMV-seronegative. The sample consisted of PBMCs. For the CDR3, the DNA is TGTGCCAGCACTTGGCCGGGACAAGGCACAGATACGCAGTATTTT. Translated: CASTWPGQGTDTQYF. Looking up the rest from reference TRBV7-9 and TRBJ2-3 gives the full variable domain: DTGVSQNPRHKITKRGQNVTFRCDPISEHNRLYWYRQTLGQGPEFLTYFQNEAQLEKSRLLSDRFSAERPKGSFSTLEIQRTEQGDSAMYLCASTWPGQGTDTQYFGPGTRLTVL.